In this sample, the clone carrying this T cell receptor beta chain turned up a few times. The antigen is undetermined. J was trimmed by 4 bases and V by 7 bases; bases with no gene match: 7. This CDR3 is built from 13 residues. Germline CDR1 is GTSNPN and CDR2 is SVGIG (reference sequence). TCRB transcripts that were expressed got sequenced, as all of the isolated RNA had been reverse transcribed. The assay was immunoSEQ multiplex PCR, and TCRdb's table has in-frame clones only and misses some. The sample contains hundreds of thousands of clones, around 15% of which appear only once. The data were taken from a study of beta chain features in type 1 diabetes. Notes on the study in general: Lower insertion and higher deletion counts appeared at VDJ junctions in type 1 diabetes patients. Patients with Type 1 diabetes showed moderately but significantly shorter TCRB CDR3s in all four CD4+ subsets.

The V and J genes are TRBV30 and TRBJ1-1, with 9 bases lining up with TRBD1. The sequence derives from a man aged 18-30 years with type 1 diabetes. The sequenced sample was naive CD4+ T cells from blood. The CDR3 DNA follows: TGTGCCTCGGACGACAGGGGGTTCACTGAAGCTTTCTTT. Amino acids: CASDDRGFTEAFF. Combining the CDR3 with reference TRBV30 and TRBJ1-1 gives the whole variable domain SQTIHQWPATLVQPVGSPLSLECTVEGTSNPNLYWYRQAAGRGLQLLFYSVGIGQISSEVPQNLSASRPQDRQFILSSKKLLLSDSGFYLCASDDRGFTEAFFGQGTRLTVV.